The sample holds a few counts of the clone carrying this TCR beta chain. Its matching antigen is unknown. Authors of the study amplified TCR beta CDR3 regions from RNA transcripts. The TCR CDR3 was amplified in a first-round RT-PCR using the HTBI primer set. TCRdb re-called the multiplex PCR reads through MiXCR, storing one row per CDR3 protein. The top ten clones hold 8.9% of a sample with roughly 800,000 distinct CDR3 sequences, roughly 37% of them seen once. This record comes from a study of T cells in Graves' hyperthyroidism and ophthalmopathy. Study-level background: At the time of initial diagnosis and before any treatment, peripheral blood was collected. Regarding the study as a whole: The model identified upcoming ophthalmopathy a median approximately 6.4 months ahead of onset.

Using approximately 10 ml of fresh peripheral blood, PBMCs were prepared. V was pared by 0 bases and J by 1 base, with 13 bases between. Germline CDR1 reads SGHRS; CDR2 reads YFSETQ. The CDR3 is made up of 16 amino acids. The chain recombines TRBV5-1 with TRBJ1-1; D is undetermined. This TCR derives from a man aged 18 to 30 with Graves' hyperthyroidism. The sample comprised blood. The CDR3 protein is CASSLAGIDWNTEAFF. For the CDR3, the DNA is TGCGCCAGCAGCTTGGCCGGCATCGACTGGAACACTGAAGCTTTCTTT.